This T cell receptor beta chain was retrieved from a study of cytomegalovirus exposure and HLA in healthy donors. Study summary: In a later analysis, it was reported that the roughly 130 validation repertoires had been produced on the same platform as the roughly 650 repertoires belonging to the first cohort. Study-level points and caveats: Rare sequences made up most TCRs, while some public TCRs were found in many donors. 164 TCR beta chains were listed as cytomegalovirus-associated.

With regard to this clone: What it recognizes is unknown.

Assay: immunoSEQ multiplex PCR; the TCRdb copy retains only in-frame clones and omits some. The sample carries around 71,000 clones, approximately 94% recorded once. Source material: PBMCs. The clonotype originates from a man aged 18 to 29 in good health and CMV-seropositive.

CDR3 coding DNA: TGCGCCAGCAGCCAAGTAAGACAGATTGGAGAGACCCAGTACTTC. It is translated as CASSQVRQIGETQYF. The rearrangement joins TRBV4-1 to TRBJ2-5, with D possibly matching TRBD1 (5 bases). This CDR3 has 15 residues. Trimming cost V 1 base and J 4 bases, with 13 bases left between them. Germline assignment: CDR1 MGHRA and CDR2 YSYEKL.